The 14 T cell receptor beta chains in this list originate from one sample, sequenced in a study of T-cell reconstitution after alpha-beta-depleted transplantation in children. Researchers prepared the TCRbeta library using unique molecular identifiers, the study reports. TCRdb used MiXCR to reprocess the PCR reads, holding one entry per CDR3 protein. The sample holds some 280,000 distinct CDR3 sequences; around 9.6% are singletons and the top ten take over 9.5%. Sample: PBMCs from the stem cell graft donor, taken from the stem cell graft. The receptors were gathered from a human donor who donated a stem cell graft to a child with SCID.

The chain uses TRBV29-1 and TRBJ2-7; unclear D gene. This CDR3 has 13 amino acids. Germline loops: CDR1 SQVTM, CDR2 ANQGSEA. Trimming cost V 0 bases and J 2 bases, with 8 bases left between them. In nucleotides, the CDR3 is TGCAGCGTTGAAGATACGCAGGCCTACGAGCAGTACTTC. Amino acids: CSVEDTQAYEQYF.

This clonotype turned up a few times. The rearrangement joins TRBV7-9 to TRBJ2-7; perhaps TRBD2 as D (6 bases). Trimming shortened V by 4 bases and J by 4 bases, and 14 bases separated the two germline ends. This CDR3 contains 14 residues. Germline V gene sequence: CDR1 SEHNR, CDR2 FQNEAQ (reference sequence). This CDR3 is CASSSPSVPYEQYF. For the CDR3, the DNA is TGTGCCAGCAGCTCACCTAGCGTCCCTTACGAGCAGTACTTC.

V gene TRBV10-3 combines with J gene TRBJ2-7, with TRBD1 matching over 9 bases. The trim removed 0 bases at V and 8 bases at J, leaving 8 bases unmatched. The CDR3 runs to 15 residues. Germline V lookup: CDR1 ENHRY, CDR2 SYGVKD. CDR3: CAISESVGTGSQQYF. As DNA, the CDR3 is TGTGCCATCAGTGAGTCGGTGGGGACAGGGTCACAGCAGTACTTC.

This clonotype was detected a few times. The chain is built from TRBV5-5 and TRBJ2-1; D ambiguous. Germline assignment: CDR1 SGHKS and CDR2 YYEKEE (reference sequence). The germline V and J ends were trimmed by 4 bases and 10 bases, with 24 bases remaining between them. The CDR3 totals 16 residues. CDR3 residues: CASSPIPSMDGWEQFF. The CDR3, as DNA: TGTGCCAGCAGCCCTATTCCATCTATGGACGGGTGGGAGCAGTTCTTC.

This clonotype was observed a handful of times. The chain recombines TRBV10-3 with TRBJ1-2; possible D gene TRBD1, 5 bases. Between the trimmed V and J ends, which lost 8 bases and 8 bases, there was a span of 18 bases. Germline CDR1 reads ENHRY; CDR2 reads SYGVKD. The CDR3 spans 13 residues. The CDR3 sequence is CAIESGTFRGYTF. CDR3 DNA: TGTGCCATCGAATCCGGGACCTTTCGAGGCTACACCTTC.

The chain is built from TRBV5-1 and TRBJ2-5, with TRBD2 identical over 14 bases. The germline V gene has CDR1 SGHRS and CDR2 YFSETQ. Trimming took 3 bases from V and 5 from J; bases not matched to a gene: 9. The CDR3 sequence is 17 residues long. As DNA, the CDR3 is TGCGCCAGCAGCTCTGGACTAGCGGGGGGCTCGGTGGAGACCCAGTACTTC. Protein: CASSSGLAGGSVETQYF. Drawing the rest from reference TRBV5-1 and TRBJ2-5, the complete variable domain is KAGVTQTPRYLIKTRGQQVTLSCSPISGHRSVSWYQQTPGQGLQFLFEYFSETQRNKGNFPGRFSGRQFSNSRSEMNVSTLELGDSALYLCASSSGLAGGSVETQYFGPGTRLLVL.

The chain recombines TRBV12-3 or TRBV12-4 with TRBJ1-1; a possible D gene is TRBD1 (5 bases). With 3 bases removed from V and 5 bases from J, the gap between germline ends came to 13 bases. CDR3 length equals 14 residues. The DNA for the CDR3 is TGTGCCAGCAGTTTGGGGCGGGAGAAGACTGAAGCTTTCTTT. It encodes CASSLGREKTEAFF.

This clonotype was seen a handful of times. The V and J genes are TRBV7-2 and TRBJ2-7; no clear D gene. Germline V gene data show CDR1 as SGHTA and CDR2 as FQGNSA. Trimming removed 3 bases at V and 0 bases at J, with 15 bases between. The CDR3 contains 16 residues. CDR3 bases: TGTGCCAGCAGCTTCCAACGATCTAGGAGCTCCTACGAGCAGTACTTC. Translating it yields CASSFQRSRSSYEQYF. Using reference TRBV7-2 and TRBJ2-7 for the parts outside the CDR3, the full variable domain is GAGVSQSPSNKVTEKGKDVELRCDPISGHTALYWYRQSLGQGLEFLIYFQGNSAPDKSGLPSDRFSAERTGGSVSTLTIQRTQQEDSAVYLCASSFQRSRSSYEQYFGPGTRLTVT.

This chain uses TRBV6-5 with TRBJ2-5, with D perhaps given as TRBD1 or TRBD2 (6 bases each). CDR1 and CDR2 from the germline V gene are MNHEY and SVGAGI. CDR3 length: 14 residues. Trimming took 2 bases from V and 5 from J, leaving 12 bases between them. This chain's CDR3 is CASSYGGQGETQYF. Written as DNA, the CDR3 is TGTGCCAGCAGTTACGGGGGGCAGGGTGAGACCCAGTACTTC.

This clonotype was counted only a few times. The DNA for the CDR3 is TGTGCCATCAGTAAGGACAGGGGTCACGAGCAGTACTTC. Translating it yields CAISKDRGHEQYF. V is TRBV10-3 and J is TRBJ2-7; TRBD1 matches at 9 bases. Unmatched junction bases numbered 4, after V lost 5 bases and J lost 5 bases. CDR3 size: 13 residues. Germline assignment: CDR1 ENHRY and CDR2 SYGVKD.

The gene calls are TRBV5-5 and TRBJ2-3; D is tentatively TRBD1 or TRBD2 (6 bases each). This CDR3 comprises 14 residues. Per the germline V gene, CDR1 is SGHKS and CDR2 is YYEKEE (reference sequence). The V gene lost 1 base and the J gene lost 5 bases, with 11 bases spanning the gap. CDR3 loop: CASSLPGGVDTQYF. The CDR3 DNA reads TGTGCCAGCAGCTTGCCCGGGGGCGTAGATACGCAGTATTTT.

This clonotype was observed at least ten times. This chain links TRBV5-1 with TRBJ1-1; D is ambiguous. This CDR3 is built from 16 residues. V was trimmed by 1 base and J by 1 base, leaving 14 bases between them. The germline V gene has CDR1 SGHRS and CDR2 YFSETQ. CDR3 amino acids: CASSLKHLPPNTEAFF. The CDR3 region has the DNA TGCGCCAGCAGCTTGAAACACCTACCCCCGAACACTGAAGCTTTCTTT.

Many counts were recorded for this clonotype. The V gene is TRBV25-1, the J gene TRBJ2-1; 9 positions agree with TRBD1. The V segment lost 2 bases and the J segment 2 bases; nucleotides outside the gene matches: 1. Per the germline V gene, CDR1 is MGHDK and CDR2 is SYGVNS. The CDR3 totals 15 residues. The CDR3 coding sequence is TGTGCCAGCAGTGAAACAGGGGGCCCCTACAATGAGCAGTTCTTC. This encodes CASSETGGPYNEQFF.

The rearrangement links TRBV5-1 to TRBJ2-1; 10 bases agree with TRBD2. The CDR3 runs to 15 residues. Looked up from germline, CDR1 is SGHRS and CDR2 is YFSETQ. V dropped 4 bases and J dropped 6; count of bases not matched to a gene: 7. The CDR3 here is CASSRGLAGVNEQFF. CDR3 bases: TGCGCCAGCAGCCGTGGGCTAGCGGGGGTCAATGAGCAGTTCTTC.